Presented here are 10 T cell receptor beta chains from one specimen sequenced in a study of human T cells and chemical hapten exposure. Described time point: pre-sensitization, week 0. Noted treatment: therapeutic diphenylcyclopropenone sensitization with weekly scalp DPC. MiXCR was run by TCRdb on the RACE reads, yielding one entry per CDR3 protein. The table has 50,000 to 65,000 distinct CDR3 sequences, roughly a tenth seen once. The source material was whole blood, sampled in connection with sensitization to the hapten diphenylcyclopropenone (DPC). The receptors were sampled from a woman aged 35 to 49 with alopecia areata. Some clones in this sample may be carry-over from other donors' samples.

This clonotype has more than one count but fewer than ten. This sequence joins TRBV14 and TRBJ1-1, with a weak D call TRBD1 (6 bases). The CDR3 extends over 17 amino acids. The germline V gene encodes CDR1 SGHDN and CDR2 FVKESK. Deletions cut 2 bases from V and 3 bases from J, with 19 bases between. CDR3 DNA sequence: TGTGCCAGCAGCCAAAGGGGGGTGTGGAGAACCTACACTGAAGCTTTCTTT. It specifies CASSQRGVWRTYTEAFF.

Ten or more counts support this clonotype. V is TRBV12-3 or TRBV12-4 and J is TRBJ1-4; a weak D match, TRBD1 (5 bases). This CDR3 comprises 11 residues. Trimming took 8 bases from V and 11 from J, leaving 12 bases between them. This chain's CDR3 is CASGGVRKLFF. CDR3 nucleotides: TGTGCCAGCGGGGGGGTCCGCAAACTGTTTTTT.

This clonotype was found many times. The J gene is TRBJ2-7, the V gene TRBV12-3 or TRBV12-4; TRBD1 aligns across 7 bases. With 2 bases clipped from V and 3 bases from J, the junction kept 7 bases outside the gene matches. This CDR3 is built from 15 residues. The CDR3 sequence is CASSLRGGANYEQYF. The CDR3 nucleotides are TGTGCCAGCAGTTTACGAGGGGGCGCAAACTACGAGCAGTACTTC.

This clonotype was seen at least ten times. The chain carries TRBV10-3 and TRBJ1-4; the D is unclear. The CDR3 is made up of 15 amino acids. Germline loops: CDR1 ENHRY, CDR2 SYGVKD. V was cut by 0 bases and J by 4 bases, with 9 bases left in between. This CDR3 reads CAISESGVLNEKLFF. CDR3 sequence (DNA): TGTGCCATCAGTGAGTCGGGCGTCCTTAATGAAAAACTGTTTTTT.

This clonotype was observed many times. The chain employs TRBV5-6 and TRBJ2-3; D remains unclear. The CDR3 is made up of 15 amino acids. The germline V gene encodes CDR1 SGHDT and CDR2 YYEEEE. The V end was cut by 2 bases, the J end by 2 bases, with 12 bases between. CDR3 sequence (DNA): TGTGCCAGCAGCTTAAACGGCGGCTACACAGATACGCAGTATTTT. This encodes CASSLNGGYTDTQYF. Full variable domain (remainder filled in from reference TRBV5-6 and TRBJ2-3): DAGVTQSPTHLIKTRGQQVTLRCSPKSGHDTVSWYQQALGQGPQFIFQYYEEEERQRGNFPDRFSGHQFPNYSSELNVNALLLGDSALYLCASSLNGGYTDTQYFGPGTRLTVL.

This chain links TRBV2 with TRBJ2-3; D gene unclear. With 6 bases removed from V and 1 base from J, the gap between germline ends came to 14 bases. The length of the CDR3 is 15 residues. Looked up from germline, CDR1 is SNHLY and CDR2 is FYNNEI. CDR3: CASRDGYYRTDTQYF. CDR3 DNA sequence: TGTGCCAGCAGGGATGGATATTATCGCACAGATACGCAGTATTTT.

In its sample, this clonotype was seen many times. The chain recombines TRBV7-2 with TRBJ2-4; weak D call: TRBD2 (5 bases). Germline CDR1 SGHTA, CDR2 FQGNSA. V dropped 5 bases and J dropped 0 bases, with 5 bases sitting between them. The CDR3 runs 13 residues. For the CDR3, the DNA is TGTGCCAGCAGCGGACTAGCCAAAAACATTCAGTACTTC. This sequence encodes CASSGLAKNIQYF.

The chain employs TRBV4-3 and TRBJ2-3, with D possibly TRBD2 on 6 matching bases. CDR1 is LGHNA, CDR2 YSLEER, per germline. Deletions cut 3 bases from V and 4 bases from J, with 17 bases between. The CDR3 totals 16 residues. The CDR3 is CASSQIGRGAADTQYF. In DNA form, the CDR3 reads TGCGCCAGCAGCCAGATCGGGCGGGGTGCAGCAGATACGCAGTATTTT.

The chain combines TRBV20-1 with TRBJ1-4; D is perhaps TRBD1 (6 bases). The germline gives CDR1 DFQATT, CDR2 SNEGSKA (reference sequence). Trimming pared 2 bases from V and 2 bases from J, leaving 12 bases between. This CDR3 comprises 15 residues. The CDR3 region is CSARRPGATNEKLFF. Written as DNA, the CDR3 is TGCAGTGCTAGAAGACCGGGGGCGACTAATGAAAAACTGTTTTTT.

The chain carries TRBV7-2 and TRBJ2-7, with 8 bases matching TRBD2. Germline values: CDR1 SGHTA, CDR2 FQGNSA. This CDR3 contains 15 residues. V shed 1 base and J 0 bases; nucleotides not matched to a gene: 2. The CDR3 sequence is CASSLGLAYSYEQYF. The CDR3 DNA reads TGTGCCAGCAGCTTAGGACTAGCGTACTCCTACGAGCAGTACTTC.